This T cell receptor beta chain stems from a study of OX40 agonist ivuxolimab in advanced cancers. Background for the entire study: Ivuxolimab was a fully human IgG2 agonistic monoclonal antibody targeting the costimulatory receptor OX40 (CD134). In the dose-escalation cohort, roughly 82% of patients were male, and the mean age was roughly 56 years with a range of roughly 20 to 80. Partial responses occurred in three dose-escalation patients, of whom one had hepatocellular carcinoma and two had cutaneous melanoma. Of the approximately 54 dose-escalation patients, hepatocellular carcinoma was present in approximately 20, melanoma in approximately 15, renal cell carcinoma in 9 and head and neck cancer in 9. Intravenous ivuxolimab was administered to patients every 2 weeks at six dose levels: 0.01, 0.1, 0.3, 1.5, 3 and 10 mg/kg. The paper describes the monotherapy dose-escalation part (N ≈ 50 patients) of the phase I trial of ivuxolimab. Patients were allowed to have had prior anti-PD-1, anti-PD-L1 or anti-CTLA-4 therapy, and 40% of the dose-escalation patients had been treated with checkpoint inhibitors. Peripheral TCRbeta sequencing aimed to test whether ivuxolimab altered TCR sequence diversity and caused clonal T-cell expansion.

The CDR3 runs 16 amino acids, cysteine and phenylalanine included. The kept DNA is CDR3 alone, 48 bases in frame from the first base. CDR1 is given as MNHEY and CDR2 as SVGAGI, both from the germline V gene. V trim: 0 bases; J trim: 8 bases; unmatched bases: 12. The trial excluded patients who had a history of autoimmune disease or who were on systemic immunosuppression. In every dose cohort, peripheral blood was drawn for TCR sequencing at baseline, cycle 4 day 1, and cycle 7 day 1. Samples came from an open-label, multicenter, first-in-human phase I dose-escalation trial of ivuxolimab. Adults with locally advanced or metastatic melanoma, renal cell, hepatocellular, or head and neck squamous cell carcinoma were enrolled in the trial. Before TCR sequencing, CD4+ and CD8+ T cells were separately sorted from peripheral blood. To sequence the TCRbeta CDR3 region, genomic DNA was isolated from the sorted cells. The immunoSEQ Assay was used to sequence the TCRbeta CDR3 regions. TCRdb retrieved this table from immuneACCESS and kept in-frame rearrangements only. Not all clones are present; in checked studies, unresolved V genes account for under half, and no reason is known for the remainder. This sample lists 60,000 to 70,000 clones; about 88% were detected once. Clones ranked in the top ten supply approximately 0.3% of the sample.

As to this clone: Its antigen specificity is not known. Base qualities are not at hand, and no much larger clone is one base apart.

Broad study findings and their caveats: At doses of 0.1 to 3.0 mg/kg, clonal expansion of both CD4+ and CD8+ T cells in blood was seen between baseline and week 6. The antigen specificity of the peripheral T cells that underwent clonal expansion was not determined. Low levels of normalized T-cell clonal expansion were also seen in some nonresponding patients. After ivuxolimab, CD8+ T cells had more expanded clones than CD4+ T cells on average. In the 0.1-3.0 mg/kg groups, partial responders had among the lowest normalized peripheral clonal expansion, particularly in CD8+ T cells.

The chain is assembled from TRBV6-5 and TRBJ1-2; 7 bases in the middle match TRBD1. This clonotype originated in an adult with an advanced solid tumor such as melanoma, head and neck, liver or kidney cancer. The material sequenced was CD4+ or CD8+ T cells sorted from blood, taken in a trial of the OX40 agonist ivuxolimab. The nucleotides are TGTGCCAGCAGTTACTCATTCGGACAGGCGGGAGGGGGCTACACCTTC. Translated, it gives CASSYSFGQAGGGYTF.